A selection of T cell receptor beta chains follows, all from one sample in a study of blood T cells in healthy people across ages. TCRdb fed the 5' RACE reads into MiXCR, producing one record per CDR3 protein. The sample has about 570,000 distinct CDR3 sequences; around 27% are singletons. The sample was also linked to a second study, of T cells of mothers and their children.

Sequenced input: blood. These receptors all stem from a boy aged 2 to 10 in good health. Each CDR3 is given with its conserved first and last residue. A D gene is named only where the DNA matches it firmly. Size is stated for part of the rows, as once, few or many counts, or as a class when the clone is expanded.

CDR3 protein,CDR3 DNA,clone size,D gene,V gene,J gene
CASSTGMAGTEAFF,TGTGCCAGCAGTACGGGGATGGCGGGAACTGAAGCTTTCTTT,many,-,TRBV2,TRBJ1-1
CASSLVDRGLSETQYF,TGTGCCAGCAGCTTAGTGGACAGGGGGCTTTCGGAGACCCAGTACTTC,-,TRBD1,TRBV7-2,TRBJ2-5
CASSYGEGTGELFF,TGTGCCAGCAGTTATGGGGAAGGCACCGGGGAGCTGTTTTTT,few,-,TRBV6-5,TRBJ2-2
CSVEDLELPDIYGYTF,TGCAGCGTTGAAGATCTGGAGCTGCCCGACATCTATGGCTACACCTTC,-,-,TRBV29-1,TRBJ1-2
CASSYTNFLARNSPLHF,TGTGCCAGCAGTTACACAAATTTCCTGGCCAGGAATTCACCCCTCCACTTT,-,-,TRBV6-5,TRBJ1-6
CASSYSTGKETQYF,TGTGCCAGCAGTTACTCGACGGGCAAAGAGACCCAGTACTTC,few,-,TRBV6-5,TRBJ2-5
CASSHEYRGPKQYF,TGTGCCAGCAGCCACGAATACCGGGGACCTAAGCAGTATTTT,-,-,TRBV7-9,TRBJ2-3
CASSRTSGSREQFF,TGTGCCAGCAGTAGGACTAGCGGGAGTCGGGAGCAGTTCTTC,once,TRBD2,TRBV12-3/TRBV12-4,TRBJ2-1
CASSNSAFDTGELFF,TGTGCCAGCAGTAACAGCGCGTTCGACACCGGGGAGCTGTTTTTT,-,-,TRBV27,TRBJ2-2
CASSSGTGVREEQYF,TGTGCCAGCAGCTCGGGAACCGGGGTGCGGGAGGAGCAGTACTTC,few,TRBD2,TRBV7-9,TRBJ2-5
CASSLESGTGAYNEQFF,TGTGCCAGCAGCTTAGAGTCCGGGACAGGGGCCTACAATGAGCAGTTCTTC,few,TRBD1,TRBV7-6,TRBJ2-1
CASSYRSTGAGNTEAFF,TGTGCCAGCAGTTACCGCTCGACAGGGGCAGGGAACACTGAAGCTTTCTTT,-,TRBD1,TRBV6-5,TRBJ1-1
CASSSLGSNQPQHF,TGTGCCAGCAGCTCTCTTGGTAGCAATCAGCCCCAGCATTTT,-,-,TRBV7-8,TRBJ1-5
CASARGVQQPQHF,TGTGCCAGCGCCAGGGGGGTACAACAGCCCCAGCATTTT,few,TRBD1,TRBV6-5,TRBJ1-5
CASSLGRGGSTDTQYF,TGTGCCAGCAGCCTCGGCAGAGGGGGGAGCACAGATACGCAGTATTTT,-,-,TRBV3-1,TRBJ2-3
CASARSEGTGELFF,TGTGCCAGCGCGCGTAGCGAGGGCACCGGGGAGCTGTTTTTT,many,-,TRBV12-3/TRBV12-4,TRBJ2-2
CASSAGLAGYETQYF,TGTGCCAGCAGCGCGGGACTAGCGGGCTATGAGACCCAGTACTTC,-,TRBD2,TRBV7-9,TRBJ2-5
CASSLRGRDYGYTF,TGTGCCAGCAGCTTGAGGGGGCGGGACTATGGCTACACCTTC,-,TRBD1,TRBV5-6,TRBJ1-2
CASNHKTGGGGYTF,TGTGCCAGCAACCACAAAACGGGAGGAGGTGGCTACACCTTC,few,-,TRBV11-2,TRBJ1-2
CAISEPGREDTQYF,TGTGCCATCAGTGAACCGGGTCGAGAGGATACGCAGTATTTT,few,-,TRBV10-3,TRBJ2-3
CASSQGEALQETQYF,TGTGCCAGCAGCCAAGGAGAGGCCCTCCAAGAGACCCAGTACTTC,few,-,TRBV3-1,TRBJ2-5
CASSPLSGTEAFF,TGTGCCAGCAGCCCCCTTTCTGGGACTGAAGCTTTCTTT,-,-,TRBV7-9,TRBJ1-1
CASSLGVETAAQYF,TGCGCCAGCAGCTTGGGTGTTGAAACGGCGGCCCAGTACTTC,-,-,TRBV5-1,TRBJ2-5
CATRREGETQYF,TGTGCCACCAGGAGGGAGGGAGAGACCCAGTACTTC,-,TRBD2,TRBV12-3/TRBV12-4,TRBJ2-5
CASSGLAEITDTQYF,TGTGCCAGTTCGGGACTAGCGGAGATCACAGATACGCAGTATTTT,-,TRBD2,TRBV6-5,TRBJ2-3
CASSTLDYGYTF,TGTGCCAGCAGCACCCTGGACTATGGCTACACCTTC,-,-,TRBV12-3/TRBV12-4,TRBJ1-2
CASTAGFHNEQFF,TGTGCCAGCACGGCGGGATTCCACAATGAGCAGTTCTTC,few,-,TRBV2,TRBJ2-1
CASSPNGPGGNQPQHF,TGTGCCAGCTCGCCAAACGGGCCGGGGGGCAATCAGCCCCAGCATTTT,-,-,TRBV18,TRBJ1-5
CASSRPSYLNEQFF,TGTGCCAGCAGCCGGCCGTCTTATCTCAATGAGCAGTTCTTC,-,-,TRBV12-3/TRBV12-4,TRBJ2-1
CASSLEGGQHPYEQYF,TGTGCCAGCAGCTTAGAGGGCGGTCAACATCCCTACGAGCAGTACTTC,once,-,TRBV11-2,TRBJ2-7
CASSLSGGPYEQYF,TGTGCCAGCAGCTTATCGGGGGGGCCCTACGAGCAGTACTTC,many,TRBD2,TRBV7-2,TRBJ2-7
CASSPWLDEQYF,TGTGCCAGCAGCCCGTGGTTGGACGAGCAGTACTTC,few,-,TRBV11-2,TRBJ2-7
CAWRRRGLSGANVLTF,TGTGCCTGGAGGCGGAGGGGCCTCTCTGGGGCCAACGTCCTGACTTTC,-,-,TRBV30,TRBJ2-6
CSAREPGAAKNIQYF,TGCAGTGCTAGAGAACCAGGGGCGGCCAAAAACATTCAGTACTTC,few,-,TRBV20-1,TRBJ2-4
CASCPGGKTQYF,TGTGCCAGTTGCCCCGGGGGAAAGACCCAGTACTTC,-,-,TRBV12-3/TRBV12-4,TRBJ2-5
CASIGLAASYNEQFF,TGTGCCAGCATCGGACTAGCCGCTTCCTACAATGAGCAGTTCTTC,few,TRBD2,TRBV6-2/TRBV6-3,TRBJ2-1
CASSGQSNEKLFF,TGTGCCAGCAGCGGACAGTCAAATGAAAAACTGTTTTTT,-,-,TRBV12-3/TRBV12-4,TRBJ1-4
CSVEGGGALPNYGYTF,TGCAGCGTTGAGGGAGGCGGGGCGCTACCGAACTATGGCTACACCTTC,few,-,TRBV29-1,TRBJ1-2
CSVGDAPSDRREQYF,TGCAGTGTCGGGGATGCCCCTAGCGACCGGAGGGAGCAGTACTTC,few,-,TRBV20-1,TRBJ2-5
CASSLSPQAGGYEQYF,TGTGCCAGCAGCTTATCCCCCCAAGCGGGAGGCTACGAGCAGTACTTC,once,TRBD2,TRBV7-9,TRBJ2-7
CASSKRGLVVLSPLHF,TGTGCCAGCAGCAAGAGGGGTTTGGTAGTACTTTCACCCCTCCACTTT,few,-,TRBV6-1,TRBJ1-6
CASSFTRDQAFF,TGTGCCAGCAGTTTCACCCGGGACCAAGCTTTCTTT,-,-,TRBV12-3/TRBV12-4,TRBJ1-1
CASSIQGEGTQYF,TGCGCCAGCAGCATACAGGGTGAAGGGACCCAGTACTTC,-,-,TRBV5-1,TRBJ2-5
CSVPGLAYNEQFF,TGCAGTGTACCGGGACTAGCGTACAATGAGCAGTTCTTC,-,TRBD2,TRBV20-1,TRBJ2-1